What follows are 26 T cell receptor beta chains derived from one specimen sequenced in a study of tumor-infiltrating lymphocytes in primary liver carcinoma. Priming with a constant-region primer yielded TCR beta cDNA from 400 to 550 ng total RNA. Nested multiplex PCR, run for three rounds with slightly modified ARM-PCR, yielded TCR beta libraries. A C-beta reverse primer was combined with TRBV1-TRBV30 forward primers in the first two PCR rounds, and each round had roughly 9 cycles. TCRdb independently ran MiXCR on the multiplex PCR reads; one entry per CDR3 protein. The repertoire holds about 110,000 distinct CDR3 sequences, with roughly 80% as singletons. Between roughly 20 and 32 mg of unsorted bulk tissue served as the source from which RNA and DNA were co-extracted. The sample comprised liver tumor tissue from sampling region 3. Subset indicated: tumor region T3, left-lateral pole. These receptors were collected from a man aged 35 to 55 with primary liver carcinoma and hepatitis B virus infection.

As to this clonotype: One junction end disagrees with the germline gene, perhaps due to a read error. The rearrangement joins TRBV10-3 to TRBJ2-3, with TRBD2 as a possible D gene (6 bases). This CDR3 region has 15 residues. Germline V gene sequence: CDR1 ENHRY, CDR2 SYGVKD. Written as DNA, the CDR3 is TGTGTCATCACTGAAGCGAGCGGGTACACAGATACGCAGTATTTT. This translates into CVITEASGYTDTQYF.

Details on this clonotype: The junction does not match germline at one end; this may be a read error. The chain combines TRBV6-1 with TRBJ2-7; D gene ambiguous. This CDR3 is built from 12 residues. Germline lookup yields CDR1 MNHNS and CDR2 SASEGT. The CDR3 DNA reads TGTGCCATCAGTGATGCCTACTACGAGCAGTACTTC. Its translation: CAISDAYYEQYF.

Turning to this clonotype: Sequence at one end of the junction differs from germline and may be a read error. V usage is TRBV12-3 or TRBV12-4 and J usage is TRBJ2-3; TRBD2 agrees at 8 bases. The CDR3 has 14 amino acids. CDR3 loop: CASSPSGSRDRQYF. For the CDR3, the DNA is TGTGCCAGCAGTCCTAGCGGGTCTAGAGATAGGCAGTATTTT.

As for this clonotype: At one boundary the junction diverges from the germline segment, which might be a read error. The rearrangement links TRBV11-3 to TRBJ2-1; D is unresolved. This CDR3 spans 13 amino acids. Germline V CDR1 and CDR2: SGHNT, YENEEA. CDR3 region: CARSSGSSWEQFF. In DNA form, the CDR3 reads TGTGCCAGGAGCTCGGGCAGTAGCTGGGAGCAGTTCTTC.

Comment on this clonotype: An end of the junction differs from the germline gene, which may be a read error. V usage is TRBV7-3 and J usage is TRBJ2-7, with D possibly being TRBD2 (5 bases). This CDR3 is built from 14 residues. Germline lookup yields CDR1 SGHTA and CDR2 FQGTGA. The CDR3 nucleotides read TGTGCCTGCAGCCCCCAGAGCGGCTCCCACGAGCAGTACTTC. Protein: CACSPQSGSHEQYF.

J is TRBJ2-1 and V is TRBV5-6; TRBD2 aligns across 7 bases. Germline V gene lookup returns CDR1 SGHDT and CDR2 YYEEEE. The trim removed 4 bases at V and 5 bases at J, leaving 12 bases unmatched. This CDR3 has 16 residues. The CDR3 coding sequence is TGTGCCAGCAGCCCGTCAGGGAGCGGGAAGGACAATGAGCAGTTCTTC. It specifies CASSPSGSGKDNEQFF.

The J gene is TRBJ1-1, the V gene TRBV20-1, with a possible D match to TRBD1 (6 bases). V lost 6 bases and J 4 bases, leaving 18 bases between the germline ends. Looked up from germline, CDR1 is DFQATT and CDR2 is SNEGSKA (reference sequence). The CDR3 length is 14 residues. The CDR3 DNA reads TGCAGTGCATTAGGAAGGGGGAGTCGCACTGAAGCTTTCTTT. It encodes CSALGRGSRTEAFF.

Remarks on this clonotype: The germline gene is not matched at one end of the junction; a read error may be the cause. The chain has TRBV5-1 and TRBJ1-2; D not resolved. From germline, CDR1 is SGHRS and CDR2 YFSETQ. This CDR3 is 13 amino acids long. The CDR3 loop is CASSLTADYGSTF. The DNA of the CDR3 is TGCGCCAGCAGCTTGACAGCTGACTATGGCTCCACCTTC.

Comments on this clonotype: A read error may explain this, as a much larger clone is one base away. The CDR3 here is CVSLPDIYTEAFF. CDR3 sequence (DNA): TGTGTCTCCCTTCCAGATATTTACACTGAAGCTTTCTTT. The J gene is TRBJ1-1, the V gene TRBV30; D call uncertain. Germline V gene data show CDR1 as GTSNPN and CDR2 as SVGIG (reference sequence). The CDR3 contains 13 residues.

On this clonotype itself: An end of the junction differs from the germline gene, which may be a read error. The chain is built from TRBV6-2 or TRBV6-3 and TRBJ2-5; D remains unclear. CDR3 length equals 14 residues. The germline CDR1 and CDR2 sequences are MNHEY and SVGEGT. The CDR3 region is CASSQDGRQETRYF. The CDR3 coding sequence is TGTGCCAGCAGCCAGGACGGCCGCCAAGAGACCCGGTACTTC.

Of note for this clonotype: The final CDR3 position lacks the conserved phenylalanine or tryptophan, pointing to a likely read error. The DNA is omitted, as the CDR3 cannot be located on it reliably, and the CDR3 follows TCRdb's listing. The rearrangement uses TRBV29-1 and TRBJ2-1; the table assigns TRBD2, which was not confirmed against the DNA. Germline V gene lookup returns CDR1 SQVTM and CDR2 ANQGSEA. The CDR3 extends over 12 residues, inclusive of both ends. The CDR3 spells CSVSHPYGTIFL.

The rearrangement uses TRBV5-6 and TRBJ1-6, with 8 bases that match TRBD1. Germline-derived CDR1 and CDR2 are SGHDT and YYEEEE. This CDR3 is 12 amino acids long. After removal of 9 bases from V and 19 bases from J, the junction contained 15 bases not matched to a gene. CDR3 bases: TGTGCCAACAGGTTCTCCGGACAGGGCAAACACTTT. Its protein product is CANRFSGQGKHF. Looking up the rest from reference TRBV5-6 and TRBJ1-6 gives the full variable domain: DAGVTQSPTHLIKTRGQQVTLRCSPKSGHDTVSWYQQALGQGPQFIFQYYEEEERQRGNFPDRFSGHQFPNYSSELNVNALLLGDSALYLCANRFSGQGKHFGNGTRLTVT.

V and J are TRBV11-1 and TRBJ1-2; D is unclear. The V gene's germline CDR1 is SGHAT and CDR2 FQDESV (reference sequence). The CDR3 is 13 residues long. Deletions cut 3 bases from V and 11 bases from J, with 16 bases between. For the CDR3, the DNA is TGTGCCAGCAGCTTGGTTCATAACTATGCTTACACCTTC. Amino acids: CASSLVHNYAYTF.

Of note for this clonotype: At one boundary the junction diverges from the germline segment, which might be a read error. The chain recombines TRBV4-3 with TRBJ2-1, with TRBD2 as a possible D gene (5 bases). The germline V gene encodes CDR1 LGHNA and CDR2 YSLEER. This CDR3 has 16 residues. CDR3 coding DNA: TGCGCCAGCAGCCAAGATGTGGCGGGCTCCTACAATGAGCGGTCCTTC. Amino acids: CASSQDVAGSYNERSF.

In regard to this clonotype: This clone may be a read error of a much larger clone one base away. The CDR3: CAGNLVGAASYEQYF. CDR3 in DNA: TGCGCCGGCAACTTGGTCGGCGCAGCCTCCTACGAGCAGTACTTC. This sequence joins TRBV5-1 and TRBJ2-7; D gene ambiguous. The CDR3 has 15 residues. Germline assignment: CDR1 SGHRS and CDR2 YFSETQ. The V end was cut by 10 bases, the J end by 0 bases, with 20 bases between.

About this clonotype: A much larger clone differs from this one at a single base, so this may be a read error. V gene TRBV5-1 combines with J gene TRBJ1-1, with TRBD1 as a possible D gene (5 bases). The CDR3 has 15 residues. The V end was cut by 5 bases, the J end by 1 base, with 15 bases between. Germline CDR1 SGHRS, CDR2 YFSETQ. CDR3 coding DNA: TGCGCCAGCAGAAAGGGGATCACGCCGAACACTGAAGCTTTCTTT. Translated: CASRKGITPNTEAFF.

As to this clonotype: As the CDR3 is not closed by the conserved phenylalanine or tryptophan, this likely results from a read error. The J gene is TRBJ1-2, the V gene TRBV5-1; D is unresolved. The CDR3 contains 13 residues. CDR1 and CDR2 (germline): SGHRS, YFSETQ. The CDR3 reads CSSSFDRMNGYTL. In DNA form, the CDR3 reads TGCTCCAGCAGCTTTGATCGGATGAATGGCTACACCTTA.

This clonotype was seen a few times. A much larger clone is a single base away; this may be a read error. The chain uses TRBV15 and TRBJ1-1; D is unresolved. From germline, CDR1 is LNHNV and CDR2 YYDKDF (reference sequence). The CDR3 runs 14 residues. The CDR3 is CDTSRDHAGTEAFF. The CDR3 nucleotides read TGTGACACCAGCAGAGATCATGCGGGGACTGAAGCTTTCTTT.

Concerning this clonotype itself: No conserved phenylalanine or tryptophan ends this CDR3, so it is likely a read error. The DNA is left out, because the CDR3 cannot be placed on it with certainty; the CDR3 is given as TCRdb lists it. The J gene is TRBJ1-4, the V gene TRBV28. The CDR3 length equals 15 residues, ends included. Germline CDR1 and CDR2: MDHEN and SYDVKM. The CDR3 region is CASSFTRALNEKLYL.

The J gene is TRBJ2-5, the V gene TRBV6-2 or TRBV6-3, with 8 bases matching TRBD1. This CDR3 is 15 amino acids long. Germline-derived CDR1 and CDR2 are MNHEY and SVGEGT. V shed 5 bases, J shed 2 bases, and the junction held 7 bases outside the gene matches. In DNA, the CDR3 is TGTGCCAGCAGTCATGACAGGGGCGAACAAGAGACCCAGTACTTC. Protein: CASSHDRGEQETQYF.

Notes on this clonotype: A much larger clone is a single base away; this may be a read error. V and J are TRBV9 and TRBJ1-2, with 7 bases aligning to TRBD1. The germline CDR1 and CDR2 sequences are SGDLS and YYNGEE. V lost 6 bases, J lost 6 bases, and 8 bases stayed unmatched. The CDR3 contains 13 residues. CDR3 loop: CASIVGQTDGYTF. For the CDR3, the DNA is TGTGCCAGCATCGTGGGACAGACCGATGGCTACACCTTC.

The sample holds many counts of this clonotype. The chain recombines TRBV6-2 or TRBV6-3 with TRBJ2-1; 7 bases align to TRBD2. J lost 10 bases, V lost 3 bases, and 12 bases had no gene match. Germline values: CDR1 MNHEY, CDR2 SVGEGT. The CDR3 runs 15 residues. The CDR3 bases are TGTGCCAGCAGTTATATCGCTAGCGGCCAGTCGGAGCAGTTCTTC. Its translation: CASSYIASGQSEQFF.

With regard to this clonotype: The final CDR3 position lacks the conserved phenylalanine or tryptophan, pointing to a likely read error. The genes are TRBV11-2 and TRBJ2-7, with D tentatively TRBD1 (5 bases). V lost 10 bases and J 10 bases, leaving 17 bases between the germline ends. The CDR3 has 11 amino acids. Germline V gene data show CDR1 as SGHAT and CDR2 as FQNNGV. The CDR3 spells CANTKGVEQYL. CDR3 DNA: TGTGCCAACACAAAAGGGGTTGAACAGTACTTA.

The table lists this clonotype with a count of one. Germline and junction disagree at one end, which may indicate a read error. This rearrangement joins TRBV12-3 or TRBV12-4 to TRBJ2-2; no clear D gene. The CDR3 runs 13 residues. As DNA, the CDR3 is TGTGTCAGCAGTTTATCATCCACAGGGGAGCTGTTTTTT. This translates into CVSSLSSTGELFF.

The rearrangement uses TRBV29-1 and TRBJ2-7, with 9 bases that match TRBD2. The CDR3 has 17 residues. Germline CDR1 and CDR2: SQVTM and ANQGSEA. The CDR3, as DNA: TGCAGGGTTACGGGCGGGTCGACTAGCGGAAACCTCTACGAGCAGTACTTC. This gives the protein CRVTGGSTSGNLYEQYF.

This clonotype was seen at least ten times. The rearrangement joins TRBV7-9 to TRBJ2-5; D perhaps matches TRBD1 (6 bases). V was shortened by 2 bases and J by 5 bases, with 15 bases between the two germline ends. The length of the CDR3 is 15 residues. Germline CDR1 is SEHNR and CDR2 is FQNEAQ (reference sequence). The CDR3, as DNA: TGTGCCAGCAGCTTATCCCAGGGGCTATCGGAGACCCAGTACTTC. Protein sequence: CASSLSQGLSETQYF.